The 21 T cell receptor beta chains below were found in one sample sequenced in a study of T cell responses to AZD1222 COVID-19 vaccine. Using immunoSEQ multiplex PCR, the repertoire was profiled, and TCRdb retains in-frame clones only, with some absent. The table has fewer than 120,000 clones, about 88% seen once; the top ten hold about 1.6%. This material consisted of peripheral blood, taken on day 0 of AZD1222 vaccination. Every receptor here comes from an adult in good health.

The chain has TRBV5-4 and TRBJ1-1; D uncertain. Trimming pared 4 bases from V and 1 base from J, leaving 20 bases between. Germline V gives CDR1 SGHNT, CDR2 YYREEE (reference sequence). The CDR3 sequence is 17 residues long. Written as DNA, the CDR3 is TGTGCCAGCAGCGGTAATGGACGGGTCTCGGGGAACACTGAAGCTTTCTTT. Translating gives CASSGNGRVSGNTEAFF.

The chain is built from TRBV27 and TRBJ2-5; D gene ambiguous. Germline loops: CDR1 MNHEY, CDR2 SMNVEV (reference sequence). The CDR3 has 12 residues. The germline V and J ends were trimmed by 6 bases and 1 base, with 6 bases remaining between them. CDR3 region: CASRGIQETQYF. Here the CDR3 DNA reads TGTGCCAGCAGGGGTATCCAAGAGACCCAGTACTTC.

V and J are TRBV19 and TRBJ1-2; 7 bases agree with TRBD1. V lost 5 bases, J lost 1 base, and 10 bases stayed unmatched. The CDR3 covers 16 residues. CDR1 and CDR2 (germline): LNHDA, SQIVND (reference sequence). The CDR3 loop reads CASSPPGTDFNYGYTF. The CDR3 nucleotides read TGTGCCAGTAGTCCGCCCGGGACAGACTTTAACTATGGCTACACCTTC.

The CDR3 here is CASSPGGYREQYF. In nucleotides, the CDR3 is TGTGCCAGCAGCCCAGGTGGCTACCGCGAGCAGTACTTC. The J gene is TRBJ2-7, the V gene TRBV7-9; D not certain. CDR1 and CDR2 (germline): SEHNR, FQNEAQ (reference sequence). This CDR3 contains 13 residues. V was trimmed by 5 bases and J by 6 bases, leaving 14 bases between them.

This chain joins TRBV6-2 or TRBV6-3 and TRBJ2-7; D is perhaps TRBD1 (6 bases). CDR1 is MNHEY, CDR2 SVGEGT, per germline. The CDR3 extends over 13 amino acids. V lost 6 bases to trimming and J lost 2 bases, with 11 bases between them. The CDR3 spells CASSKTGTYEQYF. CDR3 sequence (DNA): TGTGCCAGCAGCAAGACAGGAACCTACGAGCAGTACTTC.

The rearrangement joins TRBV18 to TRBJ1-5; D unresolved. The V end lost 3 bases, the J end lost 7 bases, and 13 bases lay between the germline ends. In germline, CDR1 is KGHSH, CDR2 LQKENI. This CDR3 has 14 amino acids. The CDR3: CASSPPGKGQPQHF. The CDR3 DNA reads as TGTGCCAGCTCACCTCCGGGCAAGGGACAGCCCCAGCATTTT.

The rearrangement links TRBV29-1 to TRBJ1-2; D remains unclear. Trimming removed 0 bases from V and 6 bases from J, with 11 bases in between. CDR3 length: 13 amino acids. Germline V gene lookup returns CDR1 SQVTM and CDR2 ANQGSEA. The CDR3 loop is CSVEDRAANGYTF. The CDR3 DNA follows: TGCAGCGTTGAAGATAGGGCTGCCAATGGCTACACCTTC.

V usage is TRBV14 and J usage is TRBJ2-1; perhaps TRBD1 as D (5 bases). V was trimmed by 3 bases and J by 2 bases, leaving 8 bases between them. Germline lookup yields CDR1 SGHDN and CDR2 FVKESK. This CDR3 is 14 amino acids long. The CDR3 DNA sequence: TGTGCCAGCAGCCATTACAGGACCTACAATGAGCAGTTCTTC. Protein product: CASSHYRTYNEQFF.

The genes are TRBV7-8 and TRBJ1-6; 7 bases are shared with TRBD1. This CDR3 spans 17 amino acids. Germline CDR1 reads SGHVS; CDR2 reads FQNEAQ. V was pared by 5 bases and J by 0 bases, with 7 bases of the junction left unmatched. The CDR3 nucleotides are TGTGCCAGCAGCCCCAGGGACAGAAGCTCCTATAATTCACCCCTCCACTTT. Translating gives CASSPRDRSSYNSPLHF.

The rearrangement uses TRBV25-1 and TRBJ1-2, with a weak D call TRBD1 (6 bases). Germline loops: CDR1 MGHDK, CDR2 SYGVNS. V was trimmed by 3 bases and J by 7 bases, leaving 15 bases between them. The CDR3 totals 14 residues. The DNA for the CDR3 is TGTGCCAGCAGTGACCTGGGGGCAGGGATTGGCTACACCTTC. Translating gives CASSDLGAGIGYTF.

CDR3 sequence: CASRKPGLRQETQYF. For the CDR3, the DNA is TGTGCCAGCAGGAAACCGGGACTGCGGCAAGAGACCCAGTACTTC. The chain joins TRBV2 to TRBJ2-5, with D possibly matching TRBD2 (6 bases). There are 15 residues in the CDR3. Trimming left V 6 bases short and J 2 bases short, with 16 bases between. Germline CDR1 reads SNHLY; CDR2 reads FYNNEI.

This chain links TRBV6-2 or TRBV6-3 with TRBJ1-1, with TRBD1 matching over 10 bases. The CDR3 length is 14 residues. Germline lookup yields CDR1 MNHEY and CDR2 SVGEGT. J lost 6 bases, V lost 3 bases, and 4 bases had no gene match. CDR3 protein: CASSYGQGGPEAFF. CDR3 bases: TGTGCCAGCAGTTATGGACAGGGGGGACCTGAAGCTTTCTTT.

This clone showed up just once. This sequence joins TRBV3-1 (or the pseudogene TRBV3-2) and TRBJ2-7; TRBD1 matches 8 bases. The CDR3 runs 17 residues. V shed 1 base and J 9 bases; nucleotides not matched to a gene: 17. Per the germline V gene, CDR1 is LGHDT and CDR2 is YNNKEL (reference sequence). CDR3 in amino acids: CASSQAPGTGWPTRQYF. The CDR3 DNA reads TGTGCCAGCAGCCAAGCCCCAGGGACAGGATGGCCTACCCGGCAGTACTTC.

This chain joins TRBV29-1 and TRBJ2-3; unclear D gene. The germline V gene has CDR1 SQVTM and CDR2 ANQGSEA. V was cut by 6 bases and J by 2 bases, with 6 bases left in between. This CDR3 comprises 11 residues. This CDR3 reads CSVSPTDTQYF. The CDR3 nucleotides read TGCAGCGTCAGCCCCACAGATACGCAGTATTTT.

This chain links TRBV15 with TRBJ2-5; D is perhaps TRBD1 (5 bases). Germline V CDR1 and CDR2: LNHNV, YYDKDF (reference sequence). There are 12 residues in the CDR3. The V end was cut by 4 bases, the J end by 4 bases, with 7 bases between. The CDR3 DNA is TGTGCCACCAGCACGACAGCAGAGACCCAGTACTTC. Translating gives CATSTTAETQYF.

CDR3: CASSRGQTNTEAFF. The CDR3, as DNA: TGTGCCAGCAGTCGAGGACAGACGAACACTGAAGCTTTCTTT. The V and J genes are TRBV6-5 and TRBJ1-1; TRBD1 is a possible D gene (6 bases). V lost 5 bases and J lost 1, with 11 bases in between. Per the germline V gene, CDR1 is MNHEY and CDR2 is SVGAGI. This CDR3 spans 14 amino acids.

The DNA for the CDR3 is TGTGCCAGCAGCTTGGCCGTCTGGGCAACAGCGAACACCGGGGAGCTGTTTTTT. Amino acid sequence: CASSLAVWATANTGELFF. The chain is built from TRBV5-4 and TRBJ2-2; the D is unclear. The CDR3 is 18 amino acids. With 0 bases removed from V and 0 bases from J, the gap between germline ends came to 15 bases. Germline loops: CDR1 SGHNT, CDR2 YYREEE (reference sequence).

The rearrangement links TRBV7-9 to TRBJ1-5, with 9 nucleotides matching TRBD1. Germline CDR1 SEHNR, CDR2 FQNEAQ (reference sequence). Losses at the gene ends were 5 bases for V and 0 bases for J; bases not matched to a gene: 14. The length of the CDR3 is 19 residues. CDR3: CASSVEGTGNGNSNQPQHF. The CDR3 DNA follows: TGTGCCAGCAGCGTAGAGGGGACAGGGAATGGCAATAGCAATCAGCCCCAGCATTTT.

The chain links TRBV12-3 or TRBV12-4 to TRBJ1-5; unclear D gene. This CDR3 has 12 amino acids. Trimming removed 4 bases at V and 4 bases at J, with 5 bases between. The CDR3 coding sequence is TGTGCCAGCAGTTCGTATAATCAGCCCCAGCATTTT. This translates into CASSSYNQPQHF.

The gene calls are TRBV18 and TRBJ1-1; tentative D call: TRBD1 (6 bases). This CDR3 contains 15 residues. From germline, CDR1 is KGHSH and CDR2 LQKENI. Trimming cost V 3 bases and J 1 base, with 12 bases left between them. CDR3 in amino acids: CASSPGTHQNTEAFF. As DNA, the CDR3 is TGTGCCAGCTCACCCGGGACACACCAGAACACTGAAGCTTTCTTT.

The V and J genes are TRBV19 and TRBJ1-1, with 8 bases that match TRBD1. This CDR3 is built from 13 residues. CDR1 is LNHDA, CDR2 SQIVND, per germline (reference sequence). After removal of 7 bases from V and 4 bases from J, the junction contained 5 bases not matched to a gene. The CDR3 nucleotides read TGTGCCAGTACCAACAGGGGGAGCACTGAAGCTTTCTTT. It encodes CASTNRGSTEAFF.